One sample yielded the 3 T cell receptor beta chains listed below, sequenced in a study of shared clonotypes between healthy human individuals. CD8 cells regarded as naive lacked CD45RO, were positively chosen for CCR7, and omitted terminally differentiated effector memory CD45RA+ cells. Method: immunoSEQ multiplex PCR; TCRdb's copy keeps in-frame clones and lacks some. The table records roughly 2 million clones, roughly 94% of them present only once. The sequencing input was naive CD8+ T cells sorted from blood. The source of these receptors is a young man in good health.

The chain recombines TRBV5-1 with TRBJ2-7; 7 nucleotides match TRBD2. Per germline, CDR1 SGHRS and CDR2 YFSETQ. Germline trimming cut 4 bases from V and 6 bases from J; bases unmatched to any gene: 16. The CDR3 runs 16 residues. The CDR3 region has the DNA TGCGCCAGCAGCCTGGGTGCGCGGGAGTTAATCGGCGAGCAGTACTTC. Translation: CASSLGARELIGEQYF.

Turning to this clone: The same CDR3 is also encoded by other DNA sequences in this sample. The chain is built from TRBV5-6 and TRBJ2-1; D is undetermined. The CDR3 totals 12 residues. The V end lost 0 bases, the J end lost 7 bases, and 5 bases lay between the germline ends. Germline assignment: CDR1 SGHDT and CDR2 YYEEEE. The CDR3 DNA follows: TGTGCCAGCAGCTTGGCTGGGAATGAGCAGTTCTTC. This sequence encodes CASSLAGNEQFF. Combining the CDR3 with reference TRBV5-6 and TRBJ2-1 gives the whole variable domain DAGVTQSPTHLIKTRGQQVTLRCSPKSGHDTVSWYQQALGQGPQFIFQYYEEEERQRGNFPDRFSGHQFPNYSSELNVNALLLGDSALYLCASSLAGNEQFFGPGTRLTVL.

The gene calls are TRBV9 and TRBJ1-1, with no clear D. Germline CDR1 is SGDLS and CDR2 is YYNGEE. The CDR3 length is 15 residues. V lost 0 bases and J 0 bases, leaving 9 bases between the germline ends. Written as DNA, the CDR3 is TGTGCCAGCAGCGTAGAGGCAGGCCTGAACACTGAAGCTTTCTTT. Translating it yields CASSVEAGLNTEAFF.